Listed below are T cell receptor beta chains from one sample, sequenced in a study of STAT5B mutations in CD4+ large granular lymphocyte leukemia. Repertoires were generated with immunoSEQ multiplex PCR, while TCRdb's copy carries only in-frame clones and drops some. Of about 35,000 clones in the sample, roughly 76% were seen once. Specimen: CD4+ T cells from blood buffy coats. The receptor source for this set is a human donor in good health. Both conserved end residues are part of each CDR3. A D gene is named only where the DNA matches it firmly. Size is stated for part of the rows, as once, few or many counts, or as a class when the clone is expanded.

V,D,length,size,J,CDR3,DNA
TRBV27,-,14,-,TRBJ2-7,CASSFVQGTYEQYF,TGTGCCAGCAGTTTCGTGCAGGGAACCTACGAGCAGTACTTC
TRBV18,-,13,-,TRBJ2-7,CASSPDSLGEQYF,TGTGCCAGCTCACCGGACAGTCTCGGGGAGCAGTACTTC
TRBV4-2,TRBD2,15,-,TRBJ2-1,CASSQETSEYNEQFF,TGTGCCAGCAGCCAAGAGACTAGCGAGTACAATGAGCAGTTCTTC
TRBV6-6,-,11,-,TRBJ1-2,CASTGWYGYTF,TGTGCCAGCACAGGGTGGTATGGCTACACCTTC
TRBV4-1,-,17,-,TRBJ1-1,CASSQDWLTSMNTEAFF,TGCGCCAGCAGCCAAGATTGGTTGACATCTATGAACACTGAAGCTTTCTTT
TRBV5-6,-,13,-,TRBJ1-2,CASSLDGNYGYTF,TGTGCCAGCAGCTTGGACGGAAACTATGGCTACACCTTC
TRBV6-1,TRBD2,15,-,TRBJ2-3,CASRGRLADTDTQYF,TGTGCCAGCAGGGGGAGACTAGCGGACACAGATACGCAGTATTTT
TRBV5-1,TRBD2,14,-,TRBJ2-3,CASSFEAGVDTQYF,TGCGCCAGCAGCTTCGAGGCGGGAGTGGATACGCAGTATTTT
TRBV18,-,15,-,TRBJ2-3,CASSPSLTGTDTQYF,TGTGCCAGCTCACCATCCCTTACCGGCACAGATACGCAGTATTTT
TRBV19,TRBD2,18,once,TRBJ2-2,CASSILSGSRWNTGELFF,TGTGCCAGTAGTATATTGAGCGGGAGCAGATGGAACACCGGGGAGCTGTTTTTT
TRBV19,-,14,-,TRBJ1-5,CASKSPGSNQPQHF,TGTGCCAGTAAATCCCCAGGTAGCAATCAGCCCCAGCATTTT
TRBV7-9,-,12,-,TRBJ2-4,CASSSDGYIQYF,TGTGCCAGCAGCTCGGACGGGTACATTCAGTACTTC
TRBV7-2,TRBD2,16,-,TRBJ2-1,CASSLVWAGGRNEQFF,TGTGCCAGCAGCTTAGTATGGGCGGGAGGGCGGAATGAGCAGTTCTTC
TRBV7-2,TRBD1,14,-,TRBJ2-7,CASSPTTGLYEQYF,TGTGCCAGCAGCCCGACGACAGGGCTCTACGAGCAGTACTTC
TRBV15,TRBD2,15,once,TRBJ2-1,CATSRNVLAGNEQFF,TGTGCCACCAGCAGAAACGTGCTAGCGGGGAATGAGCAGTTCTTC
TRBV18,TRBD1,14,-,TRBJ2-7,CASSPGQDLYEQYF,TGTGCCAGCTCGCCGGGACAGGACCTTTACGAGCAGTACTTC
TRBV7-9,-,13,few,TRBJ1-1,CASSFDGSGKAFF,TGTGCCAGCAGCTTTGACGGATCCGGGAAAGCTTTCTTT
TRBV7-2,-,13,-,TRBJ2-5,CASSPTGQETQYF,TGTGCCAGCAGCCCGACAGGCCAAGAGACCCAGTACTTC
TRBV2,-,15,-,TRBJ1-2,CASSELGFRANGYTF,TGTGCCAGCAGTGAATTGGGTTTCAGGGCGAATGGCTACACCTTC
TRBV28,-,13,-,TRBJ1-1,CASSSMGISEAFF,TGTGCCAGCAGTTCTATGGGGATTTCTGAAGCTTTCTTT
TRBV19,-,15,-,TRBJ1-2,CASSASRRRYYGYTF,TGTGCCAGTAGTGCCTCACGACGGCGGTATTATGGCTACACCTTC
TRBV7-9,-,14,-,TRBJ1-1,CASSSGGWGTEAFF,TGTGCCAGCAGCTCGGGGGGTTGGGGCACTGAAGCTTTCTTT
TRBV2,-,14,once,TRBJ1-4,CASREWGEQEKLFF,TGTGCCAGCAGGGAATGGGGGGAACAAGAAAAACTGTTTTTT
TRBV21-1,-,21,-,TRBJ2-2,CASSESEETGHSTTNTGELFF,TGTGCCAGCAGCGAGTCCGAGGAGACAGGACACTCCACGACGAACACCGGGGAGCTGTTTTTT
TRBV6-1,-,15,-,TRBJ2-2,CASSDLAGGTGELFF,TGTGCCAGCAGTGATTTAGCAGGAGGCACCGGGGAGCTGTTTTTT
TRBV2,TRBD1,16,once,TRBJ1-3,CASKLGQAVSGNTIYF,TGTGCCAGCAAACTAGGACAGGCCGTCTCTGGAAACACCATATATTTT